The 15 T cell receptor beta chains presented below share a single source sample, sequenced in a study of T-cell reconstitution after alpha-beta-depleted transplantation in children. Unique molecular identifiers were built into the TCRbeta library. TCRdb itself ran the PCR reads through MiXCR, one entry per CDR3 protein. The sample contains 90,000 to 130,000 distinct CDR3 sequences, 10% to 13% of which appear only once. The sample in question was PBMCs from the stem cell graft donor, obtained from the stem cell graft. The receptors derive from a human donor who donated a stem cell graft to a child with acute lymphoblastic leukemia.

The rearrangement links TRBV20-1 to TRBJ2-7; TRBD2 matches 8 bases. With V trimmed by 2 bases and J by 9 bases, 12 bases remained unmatched. CDR3 length equals 14 residues. Germline CDR1 reads DFQATT; CDR2 reads SNEGSKA (reference sequence). The CDR3 DNA follows: TGCAGTGCTAGATCGTCCCCGGGGGGGGCGGGGCAGTACTTC. Translated, it gives CSARSSPGGAGQYF.

This clonotype was counted many times. The chain uses TRBV28 and TRBJ2-1; the D gene is possibly TRBD2 (6 bases). Per the germline V gene, CDR1 is MDHEN and CDR2 is SYDVKM. This CDR3 contains 17 residues. Trimming stripped 4 bases from V and 3 bases from J, with 19 bases between. This CDR3 is CASSSVREEPLYNEQFF. CDR3 bases: TGTGCCAGCAGTTCGGTGCGGGAAGAGCCACTCTACAATGAGCAGTTCTTC.

This clonotype occurred many times. The V gene is TRBV29-1, the J gene TRBJ2-5; perhaps D is TRBD1 or TRBD2 (6 bases each). Germline values: CDR1 SQVTM, CDR2 ANQGSEA. The V end lost 4 bases, the J end lost 4 bases, and 13 bases lay between the germline ends. The CDR3 has 13 residues. The chain's CDR3 is CSVVGGRGETQYF. The CDR3 DNA follows: TGCAGCGTTGTGGGGGGCAGGGGAGAGACCCAGTACTTC.

In its sample, this clonotype was seen many times. This rearrangement joins TRBV18 to TRBJ2-3; D may match TRBD1 or TRBD2 (6 bases each). CDR1 is KGHSH, CDR2 LQKENI, per germline. V was clipped by 2 bases and J by 4 bases, with 7 bases between them. The CDR3 length is 13 residues. In DNA, the CDR3 is TGTGCCAGCTCACCAGGGGGGCCAGATACGCAGTATTTT. It translates to CASSPGGPDTQYF.

At least ten counts were recorded for this clonotype. The V gene is TRBV7-2, the J gene TRBJ1-1, with TRBD1 as a possible D gene (6 bases). The ends were cut back, 1 base at V and 6 bases at J, with 9 bases in the middle. CDR3 length: 13 residues. From germline, CDR1 is SGHTA and CDR2 FQGNSA. The DNA for the CDR3 is TGTGCCAGCAGCTTAGGGGGGGGCTCTGAAGCTTTCTTT. It specifies CASSLGGGSEAFF.

This clonotype was picked up many times. This rearrangement joins TRBV3-1 to TRBJ2-7; no clear D gene. This CDR3 is built from 14 residues. CDR1 and CDR2 from the germline V gene are LGHDT and YNNKEL (reference sequence). V lost 4 bases to trimming and J lost 1 base, with 11 bases between them. The CDR3, as DNA: TGTGCCAGCAGCCGCCTGGGGATGTCCTACGAGCAGTACTTC. Translating it yields CASSRLGMSYEQYF.

This clonotype came up many times. The J gene is TRBJ2-2, the V gene TRBV9; D is unresolved. The CDR3 is made up of 15 amino acids. Germline V gene lookup returns CDR1 SGDLS and CDR2 YYNGEE. V lost 3 bases to trimming and J lost 0 bases, with 9 bases between them. The CDR3 spells CASSGDLANTGELFF. CDR3 nucleotide sequence: TGTGCCAGCAGCGGTGATCTTGCGAACACCGGGGAGCTGTTTTTT.

There are many counts of this clonotype. V usage is TRBV6-5 and J usage is TRBJ2-5, with D unclear. The germline gives CDR1 MNHEY, CDR2 SVGAGI. The CDR3 totals 13 residues. The V end was cut by 2 bases, the J end by 7 bases, with 11 bases between. In DNA, the CDR3 is TGTGCCAGCAGTTACGACTCATCGGGGACCCAGTACTTC. This gives the protein CASSYDSSGTQYF.

This clonotype occurred many times. The chain couples TRBV20-1 to TRBJ2-2, with TRBD2 matching 9 bases. The V gene end was trimmed by 0 bases and the J gene end by 3 bases; junction bases not matched to a gene: 5. In germline, CDR1 is DFQATT, CDR2 SNEGSKA (reference sequence). The CDR3 sequence is 16 residues long. The DNA for the CDR3 is TGCAGTGCTAGAGACGTTAGCGGGGGCGACACCGGGGAGCTGTTTTTT. Translation gives CSARDVSGGDTGELFF.

This clonotype was seen at least ten times. This chain links TRBV5-1 with TRBJ1-6; TRBD1 aligns across 7 bases. Trimming removed 0 bases from V and 5 bases from J; junction bases left unmatched: 8. Germline V gene sequence: CDR1 SGHRS, CDR2 YFSETQ. The CDR3 runs 17 residues. This CDR3 is CASSLATGQPNNSPLHF. DNA for the CDR3: TGCGCCAGCAGCTTGGCCACGGGACAGCCGAATAATTCACCCCTCCACTTT.

This clonotype was counted many times. The V call is TRBV7-8, the J call TRBJ2-3; D tentatively reads TRBD1 or TRBD2 (6 bases each). CDR1 is SGHVS, CDR2 FQNEAQ, per germline. V lost 2 bases and J 1 base, leaving 10 bases between the germline ends. The CDR3 consists of 15 residues. The CDR3 coding sequence is TGTGCCAGCAGCTTATCGGGGGCCGGCACAGATACGCAGTATTTT. It is translated as CASSLSGAGTDTQYF.

This clonotype was counted at least ten times. The gene calls are TRBV6-1 and TRBJ2-1; the D gene is possibly TRBD2 (6 bases). CDR3 length: 15 residues. Per the germline V gene, CDR1 is MNHNS and CDR2 is SASEGT. V was shortened by 10 bases and J by 9 bases, with 25 bases between the two germline ends. The CDR3 region is CATQSEVAESGEQFF. The CDR3 region has the DNA TGTGCCACCCAAAGTGAAGTAGCGGAGTCGGGTGAGCAGTTCTTC.

This clonotype came up many times. V usage is TRBV29-1 and J usage is TRBJ2-2; TRBD2 is a possible D gene (7 bases). V lost 4 bases, J lost 5 bases, and 14 bases lay in between. Germline loops: CDR1 SQVTM, CDR2 ANQGSEA. CDR3 size: 14 residues. The CDR3 protein is CSVGGGVATGELFF. The CDR3 DNA reads as TGCAGCGTTGGAGGGGGGGTTGCGACCGGGGAGCTGTTTTTT.

Worth noting for this clonotype: A much larger clone sits a single nucleotide away, making a read error possible. The chain links TRBV7-3 to TRBJ2-1; the match to TRBD2 covers 14 bases. From germline, CDR1 is SGHTA and CDR2 FQGTGA. CDR3 length equals 16 residues. In DNA form, the CDR3 reads TGTGCCAGCAGCTACGGGACTAGCGGGAGTTACAATGAGCGGTTCTTC. Translating it yields CASSYGTSGSYNERFF.

Only a few counts were recorded for this clonotype. V is TRBV4-1 and J is TRBJ2-2, with a tentative D call TRBD2 (5 bases). Between the trimmed V and J ends, which lost 0 bases and 0 bases, there was a span of 14 bases. CDR1 is MGHRA, CDR2 YSYEKL, per germline. The CDR3 loop spans 18 amino acids. The CDR3 nucleotides are TGCGCCAGCAGCCAAGAAGCCCCCGAGGGTGCGAACACCGGGGAGCTGTTTTTT. Encoded protein: CASSQEAPEGANTGELFF.